This T cell receptor beta chain was retrieved from a study of T and B cells in COVID-19 patients. Across the study: COVID-19 patients gave peripheral blood either during active infection or after recovery. Comorbidities linked to unfavorable COVID-19 outcome were present in about 90% of the roughly 20 active-infection patients. Broader study findings: In COVID-19 patients, T cell receptor beta variable and joining gene use was reportedly strongly skewed.

TRB rearrangements were amplified by multiplex PCR with BIOMED2 TRB-A/B primers. Using its own MiXCR run on the multiplex PCR reads, TCRdb lists one record per CDR3 protein. The sample has about 1,500 distinct CDR3 sequences, about 31% seen once; the top ten hold 70% to 85%. In germline, CDR1 is MNHEY, CDR2 SVGAGI. The V end was cut by 7 bases, the J end by 1 base, with 10 bases between. The CDR3 loop spans 13 amino acids. As for this clonotype: As yet, its antigen is unknown.

TRB was amplified from about 260-540 ng of blood genomic DNA. This rearrangement joins TRBV6-5 to TRBJ1-1; unclear D gene. Sequenced sample: blood. This TCR was recovered from a human donor with active COVID-19. The DNA of the CDR3 is TGTGCCAGCATCACAGTTACGAACACTGAAGCTTTCTTT. Amino acid sequence: CASITVTNTEAFF.